Below are 26 T cell receptor beta chains sequenced from a single sample in a study of Ad26.COV2.S vaccination and SARS-CoV-2 variants. Described treatment: roughly 18 received Ad26.COV2.S at low or high dose, single or two shots; a few received placebo; per-sample allocation not given. Day 63 after the first vaccine or placebo injection was the time point for sampling. Some clones are missing from TCRdb's copy, which holds only in-frame ones; the method was immunoSEQ multiplex PCR. The sample yields about 350,000 clones, 86% seen once. The source was peripheral blood, collected in a trial of Ad26.COV2.S vaccine versus placebo. These receptors all come from a person between 18 and 65 years old who received the Ad26.COV2.S COVID-19 vaccine or a placebo.

V and J are TRBV7-9 and TRBJ2-1, with TRBD1 identical over 10 bases. Germline assignment: CDR1 SEHNR and CDR2 FQNEAQ (reference sequence). CDR3 length equals 14 residues. Trimming at V came to 2 bases and at J to 9 bases, leaving 4 bases not matched to a gene. In DNA form, the CDR3 reads TGTGCCAGCAGCTTAATGACAGGGGGCACTGAGCAGTTCTTC. Translating gives CASSLMTGGTEQFF.

The rearrangement uses TRBV12-3 or TRBV12-4 and TRBJ1-2, with TRBD1 matching over 7 bases. V dropped 5 bases and J dropped 6; count of bases not matched to a gene: 3. The CDR3 length is 12 residues. CDR3: CASSQDRDGYTF. Written as DNA, the CDR3 is TGTGCCAGCAGTCAAGACAGGGATGGCTACACCTTC.

The V call is TRBV6-1, the J call TRBJ2-7; D uncertain. This CDR3 has 13 residues. Trimming left V 3 bases short and J 1 base short, with 7 bases between. Germline V CDR1 and CDR2: MNHNS, SASEGT. The CDR3 sequence is CASSEPNSYEQYF. The CDR3 bases are TGTGCCAGCAGTGAGCCAAATTCCTACGAGCAGTACTTC.

The rearrangement links TRBV24-1 to TRBJ2-7; 8 bases align to TRBD1. The CDR3 extends over 13 amino acids. Per germline, CDR1 KGHDR and CDR2 SFDVKD. Germline trimming cut 5 bases from V and 4 bases from J; bases unmatched to any gene: 3. CDR3 coding DNA: TGTGCCACCAGTGGAGACAGGGGATACGAGCAGTACTTC. The encoded protein is CATSGDRGYEQYF.

This rearrangement joins TRBV19 to TRBJ2-2, with a tentative D call TRBD2 (5 bases). Germline V gene lookup returns CDR1 LNHDA and CDR2 SQIVND (reference sequence). V lost 7 bases to trimming and J lost 3 bases, with 21 bases between them. This CDR3 has 17 amino acids. CDR3 bases: TGTGCCAGTAACCATCTTCGGGGTCTTCGTTACACCGGGGAGCTGTTTTTT. It specifies CASNHLRGLRYTGELFF.

The rearrangement joins TRBV5-1 to TRBJ1-3; D remains ambiguous. Germline lookup yields CDR1 SGHRS and CDR2 YFSETQ. V was pared by 2 bases and J by 0 bases, with 15 bases between. The CDR3 sequence is 17 residues long. CDR3 loop: CASSFSGEPTSGNTIYF. CDR3 nucleotide sequence: TGCGCCAGCAGCTTCAGCGGTGAACCAACCTCTGGAAACACCATATATTTT.

This rearrangement joins TRBV28 to TRBJ1-6; D is uncertain. CDR3 length: 17 residues. Germline values: CDR1 MDHEN, CDR2 SYDVKM. V shed 4 bases and J shed 0 bases, with 13 bases lying between them. The CDR3 here is CASSSPGRSSYNSPLHF. CDR3 in DNA: TGTGCCAGCAGTTCACCGGGCCGTAGCTCCTATAATTCACCCCTCCACTTT.

V usage is TRBV5-4 and J usage is TRBJ2-1; possibly TRBD2 for D (5 bases). Per the germline V gene, CDR1 is SGHNT and CDR2 is YYREEE (reference sequence). CDR3 size: 13 residues. Trimming took off 0 bases at V and 10 bases at J, with 11 bases between the two ends. The CDR3 DNA reads TGTGCCAGCAGCTTGGCCCTTCGGGAAGAGCAGTTCTTC. Its translation: CASSLALREEQFF.

The chain combines TRBV7-6 with TRBJ2-1; 10 nucleotides line up with TRBD2. This CDR3 spans 12 amino acids. V was pared by 5 bases and J by 10 bases, with 2 bases of the junction left unmatched. The germline gives CDR1 SGHVS, CDR2 FNYEAQ. In DNA, the CDR3 is TGTGCCAGCAGCCATAGCGGGGGGGAGCAGTTCTTC. Amino acids: CASSHSGGEQFF.

This rearrangement joins TRBV5-1 to TRBJ2-1; 13 nucleotides match TRBD2. Per germline, CDR1 SGHRS and CDR2 YFSETQ. V was clipped by 4 bases and J by 8 bases; unmatched bases: 9. The CDR3 sequence is 16 residues long. CDR3 nucleotide sequence: TGCGCCAGCAGCCGGCGGACTAGCGGGAGTTTAGATGAGCAGTTCTTC. This encodes CASSRRTSGSLDEQFF.

The chain combines TRBV19 with TRBJ2-2; D might be TRBD1 or TRBD2, each matching 5 bases. Per the germline V gene, CDR1 is LNHDA and CDR2 is SQIVND (reference sequence). The CDR3 sequence is 13 residues long. The V gene lost 3 bases and the J gene lost 7 bases, with 9 bases spanning the gap. CDR3 nucleotides: TGTGCCAGTAGTATCGGGGCGGACGGGGAGCTGTTTTTT. Its protein is CASSIGADGELFF.

This chain joins TRBV10-3 and TRBJ2-7; possibly TRBD1 for D (5 bases). With 3 bases removed from V and 6 bases from J, the gap between germline ends came to 15 bases. Germline lookup yields CDR1 ENHRY and CDR2 SYGVKD. The CDR3 loop spans 14 amino acids. CDR3 DNA sequence: TGTGCCATCAGTGAACGCAGGGTTCAGGGCGAGCAGTACTTC. Its translation: CAISERRVQGEQYF.

The J gene is TRBJ2-5, the V gene TRBV3-1 (or the pseudogene TRBV3-2), with 7 bases fitting TRBD2. The CDR3 spans 16 residues. J lost 2 bases, V lost 0 bases, and 6 bases had no gene match. Germline assignment: CDR1 LGHDT and CDR2 YNNKEL (reference sequence). In DNA, the CDR3 is TGTGCCAGCAGCCAAGATCCGCCGGGACTACAAGAGACCCAGTACTTC. Translating it yields CASSQDPPGLQETQYF.

This clone was seen just once. The chain links TRBV10-3 to TRBJ1-2; TRBD1 matches 12 bases. Trimming removed 2 bases from V and 7 bases from J; junction bases left unmatched: 5. Germline CDR1 is ENHRY and CDR2 is SYGVKD. CDR3 size: 15 residues. The CDR3 region is CAISEPGQGAAGYTF. The CDR3 bases are TGTGCCATCAGTGAGCCGGGACAGGGGGCAGCTGGCTACACCTTC.

The sample holds one count of this clone. The genes are TRBV10-3 and TRBJ2-3, with 7 bases matching TRBD2. The CDR3 sequence is 15 residues long. Trimming took 10 bases from V and 5 from J; bases not matched to a gene: 15. CDR1 ENHRY and CDR2 SYGVKD come from the germline V gene. CDR3 bases: TGTGCCACCACCCCTGCGCGGGAGATTGTAGATACGCAGTATTTT. Translated, it gives CATTPAREIVDTQYF.

This CDR3 is CASSLASYTDTQYF. CDR3 coding DNA: TGTGCCAGCAGCTTGGCTAGCTACACAGATACGCAGTATTTT. The V and J genes are TRBV7-9 and TRBJ2-3, with D tentatively TRBD2 (5 bases). This CDR3 contains 14 residues. Germline-derived CDR1 and CDR2 are SEHNR and FQNEAQ (reference sequence). The V and J ends lost 3 bases and 2 bases respectively, with 9 bases between them. Full variable domain (rest looked up from reference TRBV7-9 and TRBJ2-3): DTGVSQNPRHKITKRGQNVTFRCDPISEHNRLYWYRQTLGQGPEFLTYFQNEAQLEKSRLLSDRFSAERPKGSFSTLEIQRTEQGDSAMYLCASSLASYTDTQYFGPGTRLTVL.

The V gene is TRBV27, the J gene TRBJ1-2; D remains unclear. The CDR3 consists of 13 residues. Germline values: CDR1 MNHEY, CDR2 SMNVEV (reference sequence). Trimming stripped 3 bases from V and 8 bases from J, with 13 bases between. In DNA form, the CDR3 reads TGTGCCAGCAGTTTCGGGCAGAACTTAGGCTACACCTTC. This translates into CASSFGQNLGYTF.

V usage is TRBV28 and J usage is TRBJ1-2, with D perhaps matching TRBD1 (5 bases). This CDR3 spans 13 amino acids. V lost 3 bases to trimming and J lost 12 bases, with 17 bases between them. Germline loops: CDR1 MDHEN, CDR2 SYDVKM. The CDR3 DNA reads TGTGCCAGCAGTTTTTATTCCGGGACGGTCGACACCTTC. As protein: CASSFYSGTVDTF.

The sample holds a few counts of this clone. CDR3 nucleotide sequence: TGTGCCAGCAGCTTTTTTCAGGGGGCCTACAATGAGCAGTTCTTC. Its protein product is CASSFFQGAYNEQFF. The genes are TRBV7-8 and TRBJ2-1; 7 bases map to TRBD1. The CDR3 is 15 residues long. Per the germline V gene, CDR1 is SGHVS and CDR2 is FQNEAQ. V trimming: 3 bases; J trimming: 2 bases; junction bases outside the gene matches: 4.

The chain links TRBV6-5 to TRBJ1-5; the D is unclear. The CDR3 runs 15 residues. Germline-derived CDR1 and CDR2 are MNHEY and SVGAGI. V was cut by 6 bases and J by 1 base, with 13 bases left in between. CDR3 nucleotide sequence: TGTGCCAGCAGAGTGGCGGTGAGGAGCAATCAGCCCCAGCATTTT. Translation gives CASRVAVRSNQPQHF.

The chain employs TRBV9 and TRBJ2-7; weak D call: TRBD2 (6 bases). V was pared by 7 bases and J by 5 bases, with 16 bases between. From germline, CDR1 is SGDLS and CDR2 YYNGEE. The CDR3 has 13 amino acids. The CDR3 reads CASSLAGRHEQYF. The CDR3 region has the DNA TGTGCCAGCTCGTTAGCAGGGAGGCACGAGCAGTACTTC.

On this clone: Other DNA sequences from this sample encode an identical CDR3 as well. The chain is built from TRBV5-1 and TRBJ2-3, with 8 bases that match TRBD2. Trimming removed 2 bases from V and 3 bases from J; junction bases left unmatched: 2. Germline V gene data show CDR1 as SGHRS and CDR2 as YFSETQ. This CDR3 comprises 14 residues. Written as DNA, the CDR3 is TGCGCCAGCAGCTTATCGGGGGGGACAGATACGCAGTATTTT. Amino acids: CASSLSGGTDTQYF.

The chain links TRBV5-4 to TRBJ2-3; D call uncertain. This CDR3 has 16 amino acids. Germline V gives CDR1 SGHNT, CDR2 YYREEE (reference sequence). V was cut by 0 bases and J by 0 bases, with 11 bases left in between. CDR3 DNA sequence: TGTGCCAGCAGCTTGGCGCTCAGTGGTAGCACAGATACGCAGTATTTT. The encoded protein is CASSLALSGSTDTQYF.

This clone has just a few counts. The chain is built from TRBV20-1 and TRBJ2-7; D uncertain. CDR1 and CDR2 from the germline V gene are DFQATT and SNEGSKA (reference sequence). The CDR3 is 11 residues long. The ends were cut back, 7 bases at V and 0 bases at J, with 7 bases in the middle. CDR3 nucleotides: TGCAGTGGTCACAGCTCCTACGAGCAGTACTTC. Translation: CSGHSSYEQYF.

The V call is TRBV7-6, the J call TRBJ2-1; 7 nucleotides line up with TRBD2. This CDR3 spans 16 amino acids. Germline CDR1 SGHVS, CDR2 FNYEAQ. Losses at the gene ends were 2 bases for V and 6 bases for J; bases not matched to a gene: 10. CDR3 DNA: TGTGCCAGCAGCTTAACGGGCGGGAGTTCGGGCAATGAGCAGTTCTTC. Its translation: CASSLTGGSSGNEQFF.

The CDR3 sequence is CASSQHTGTYEQYF. Written as DNA, the CDR3 is TGCGCCAGCAGCCAACACACAGGGACCTACGAGCAGTACTTC. V usage is TRBV4-3 and J usage is TRBJ2-7; the D gene is possibly TRBD1 (6 bases). The germline gives CDR1 LGHNA, CDR2 YSLEER. The CDR3 runs to 14 residues. V was clipped by 2 bases and J by 2 bases, with 10 bases between them.